Below are 8 T cell receptor beta chains sequenced from a single sample in a study of early T cells in non-severe SARS-CoV-2 infection. One entry per CDR3 protein results from TCRdb running MiXCR on the 5' RACE reads. In the table there are fewer than 80,000 distinct CDR3 sequences, roughly 13% of which are singletons. The sequenced sample was whole blood. Receptor source: an adult who was a healthcare worker with PCR-confirmed SARS-CoV-2 infection or an uninfected control (not recorded which).

The V and J genes are TRBV18 and TRBJ2-2; unclear D gene. V lost 2 bases, J lost 0 bases, and 7 bases lay in between. CDR1 and CDR2 (germline): KGHSH, LQKENI. The CDR3 is 15 residues long. CDR3 nucleotides: TGTGCCAGCTCACCAAGACTTACGAACACCGGGGAGCTGTTTTTT. Amino acid sequence: CASSPRLTNTGELFF.

The V call is TRBV28, the J call TRBJ1-3; D is uncertain. With 6 bases removed from V and 0 bases from J, the gap between germline ends came to 3 bases. The CDR3 consists of 12 residues. CDR1 and CDR2 from the germline V gene are MDHEN and SYDVKM. The CDR3 sequence: CASRLSGNTIYF. The CDR3 DNA reads as TGTGCCAGCAGACTCTCTGGAAACACCATATATTTT.

This clonotype has just a few counts. CDR3 residues: CASSLVPTDTQYF. DNA for the CDR3: TGCGCCAGCAGCTTGGTCCCCACAGATACGCAGTATTTT. V usage is TRBV5-1 and J usage is TRBJ2-3; D is unclear. V was cut by 0 bases and J by 2 bases, with 4 bases left in between. Per the germline V gene, CDR1 is SGHRS and CDR2 is YFSETQ. The CDR3 has 13 residues.

The sample holds a few counts of this clonotype. The chain uses TRBV5-1 and TRBJ2-1; D is possibly TRBD1 or TRBD2 (6 bases each). The CDR3 is 16 residues long. Germline CDR1 is SGHRS and CDR2 is YFSETQ. V lost 8 bases to trimming and J lost 2 bases, with 20 bases between them. Here the CDR3 DNA reads TGCGCCAGTTCTGATGCGGGAAAGGGGGCCTACAATGAGCAGTTCTTC. Translating it yields CASSDAGKGAYNEQFF. The full variable domain, its missing parts supplied by reference TRBV5-1 and TRBJ2-1, is KAGVTQTPRYLIKTRGQQVTLSCSPISGHRSVSWYQQTPGQGLQFLFEYFSETQRNKGNFPGRFSGRQFSNSRSEMNVSTLELGDSALYLCASSDAGKGAYNEQFFGPGTRLTVL.

CDR3: CSARDRYLRVAGYNEQFF. The CDR3 DNA is TGCAGTGCTCGGGACAGGTACTTGAGGGTAGCGGGTTACAATGAGCAGTTCTTC. V gene TRBV20-1 combines with J gene TRBJ2-1; the D gene is possibly TRBD1 (8 bases). Germline V gene data show CDR1 as DFQATT and CDR2 as SNEGSKA (reference sequence). V lost 5 bases, J lost 4 bases, and 27 bases lay in between. The CDR3 runs 18 residues.

The V gene is TRBV9, the J gene TRBJ2-2; TRBD2 is a possible D gene (5 bases). The germline gives CDR1 SGDLS, CDR2 YYNGEE. The CDR3 is 14 amino acids. Trimming pared 2 bases from V and 3 bases from J, leaving 8 bases between. CDR3 nucleotide sequence: TGTGCCAGCAGCGTGGGGAGAGACACCGGGGAGCTGTTTTTT. Its protein is CASSVGRDTGELFF.

This chain uses TRBV7-8 with TRBJ1-2; 8 positions match TRBD1. Germline assignment: CDR1 SGHVS and CDR2 FQNEAQ. The CDR3 covers 16 residues. V was pared by 3 bases and J by 3 bases, with 9 bases of the junction left unmatched. The CDR3: CASSLRTGRYDYGYTF. CDR3 in DNA: TGTGCCAGCAGCTTGAGGACAGGGAGATACGACTATGGCTACACCTTC.

This clonotype was observed a few times. The rearrangement links TRBV5-1 to TRBJ2-7, with 10 positions matching TRBD1. The CDR3 is made up of 15 amino acids. Germline V gives CDR1 SGHRS, CDR2 YFSETQ. Losses at the gene ends were 4 bases for V and 2 bases for J; bases not matched to a gene: 6. The CDR3 region is CASSRGTGEAYEQYF. The CDR3 nucleotides read TGCGCCAGCAGCCGCGGGACAGGGGAGGCCTACGAGCAGTACTTC.